This T cell receptor beta chain was sequenced during a study of blood T cell repertoires in COVID-19. V shed 9 bases and J 3 bases; nucleotides not matched to a gene: 7. The CDR3 is 13 amino acids. Looked up from germline, CDR1 is LGHNT and CDR2 is FRNRAP. Participants were aged about 18 to 100 years, lived in 25 or so US areas, and enrolled virtually. The study counted Cohort 3 donors as recovered given two negative PCRs, clearance, or symptom resolution. Libraries were prepared by immunoSEQ multiplex PCR; TCRdb keeps only in-frame clonotypes and omits some of them. The sample contains 200,000 to 250,000 clones, roughly four fifths of which appear only once.

The V gene is TRBV12-5, the J gene TRBJ1-1; TRBD1 aligns across 7 bases. The clonotype comes from a man in his sixties who had recovered from COVID-19. The sample consisted of PBMCs or T cells enriched from blood (not recorded which). The CDR3 nucleotides read TGTGCTAGCCAGGGGGGTTCGTACACTGAAGCTTTCTTT. Amino acids: CASQGGSYTEAFF.